These 29 T cell receptor beta chains originate from one sample sequenced in a study of blood T cell repertoires in COVID-19. TCRdb's copy holds only in-frame clones and misses some; the assay was immunoSEQ multiplex PCR. The sample lists hundreds of thousands of clones; 87% were seen once. The sample comprised peripheral blood. These TCRs come from a woman in her 40s who had recovered from COVID-19.

This chain uses TRBV5-6 with TRBJ2-5, with a possible D match to TRBD2 (6 bases). The CDR3 is made up of 16 amino acids. Germline V CDR1 and CDR2: SGHDT, YYEEEE. Deletions cut 3 bases from V and 0 bases from J, with 15 bases between. For the CDR3, the DNA is TGTGCCAGCAGCTCCCGGGACGGGGGAGACCAAGAGACCCAGTACTTC. It encodes CASSSRDGGDQETQYF.

The chain is built from TRBV5-4 and TRBJ2-1, with TRBD2 identical over 10 bases. The CDR3 covers 15 residues. Germline CDR1 and CDR2: SGHNT and YYREEE (reference sequence). The V segment lost 4 bases and the J segment 8 bases; nucleotides outside the gene matches: 9. CDR3 DNA sequence: TGTGCCAGCAGCCCACTAGCGGGGCGCCCAGATGAGCAGTTCTTC. This gives the protein CASSPLAGRPDEQFF.

The rearrangement uses TRBV5-1 and TRBJ2-2; 8 bases are shared with TRBD2. J gave up 3 bases and V 0 bases, and 4 bases lay outside the gene matches. The CDR3 loop spans 16 amino acids. Germline V gene lookup returns CDR1 SGHRS and CDR2 YFSETQ. The CDR3 bases are TGCGCCAGCAGCTTGGTTCCTAGCGGGCACACCGGGGAGCTGTTTTTT. This sequence encodes CASSLVPSGHTGELFF.

J is TRBJ1-4 and V is TRBV15; 7 nucleotides line up with TRBD1. This CDR3 contains 15 residues. The V segment lost 5 bases and the J segment 7 bases; nucleotides outside the gene matches: 10. Per the germline V gene, CDR1 is LNHNV and CDR2 is YYDKDF (reference sequence). CDR3 region: CATSPRQGGVEKLFF. CDR3 coding DNA: TGTGCCACCAGCCCACGACAGGGCGGGGTTGAAAAACTGTTTTTT.

This chain connects TRBV29-1 to TRBJ2-7; D may be TRBD1 (5 bases). The CDR3 contains 14 residues. CDR1 SQVTM and CDR2 ANQGSEA come from the germline V gene. The V end lost 4 bases, the J end lost 2 bases, and 15 bases lay between the germline ends. The CDR3 nucleotides are TGCAGCGTTGTCGGACATCTCTCCACCTACGAGCAGTACTTC. It yields the protein CSVVGHLSTYEQYF.

The chain's CDR3 is CASSQGGGSLYEQYF. For the CDR3, the DNA is TGCGCCAGCAGCCAAGGCGGGGGCTCACTCTACGAGCAGTACTTC. The genes are TRBV4-1 and TRBJ2-7, with D maybe TRBD2 (7 bases). CDR3 length: 15 residues. Germline CDR1 reads MGHRA; CDR2 reads YSYEKL. V dropped 1 base and J dropped 3 bases, with 13 bases sitting between them.

V and J are TRBV29-1 and TRBJ2-2, with a tentative D call TRBD2 (7 bases). This CDR3 is built from 15 residues. CDR1 and CDR2 from the germline V gene are SQVTM and ANQGSEA. V lost 6 bases and J lost 4, with 18 bases in between. This CDR3 is CSVLPGGEGTGELFF. The CDR3 nucleotides are TGCAGCGTCCTACCGGGGGGCGAGGGCACCGGGGAGCTGTTTTTT.

The count of this clone is one. This chain connects TRBV5-1 to TRBJ2-3; maybe TRBD1 (6 bases). Germline-derived CDR1 and CDR2 are SGHRS and YFSETQ. Trimming took off 0 bases at V and 0 bases at J, with 11 bases between the two ends. This CDR3 is built from 16 residues. CDR3 amino acids: CASSLGRTDSTDTQYF. CDR3 DNA: TGCGCCAGCAGCTTGGGCCGGACAGATAGCACAGATACGCAGTATTTT.

The chain couples TRBV6-5 to TRBJ1-2; the match to TRBD1 covers 9 bases. The CDR3 is made up of 15 amino acids. Germline CDR1 MNHEY, CDR2 SVGAGI. J was trimmed by 4 bases and V by 5 bases; bases with no gene match: 8. The CDR3 region has the DNA TGTGCCAGCAGTAAACAGGGGGCTGAGGGCTATGGCTACACCTTC. Its protein is CASSKQGAEGYGYTF.

J is TRBJ2-2 and V is TRBV29-1; TRBD1 aligns across 10 bases. Unmatched junction bases numbered 8, after V lost 7 bases and J lost 6 bases. The germline gives CDR1 SQVTM, CDR2 ANQGSEA. The CDR3 extends over 14 amino acids. The CDR3 sequence: CSAGGDRGPGELFF. The CDR3 DNA follows: TGCAGCGCCGGGGGGGACAGGGGACCCGGGGAGCTGTTTTTT.

The J gene is TRBJ2-1, the V gene TRBV29-1; TRBD2 agrees at 9 bases. The CDR3 contains 14 residues. The V gene end was trimmed by 1 base and the J gene end by 4 bases; junction bases not matched to a gene: 2. Germline V gives CDR1 SQVTM, CDR2 ANQGSEA. CDR3 bases: TGCAGCGTTGAAGCAGCGGGGGGATACAATGAGCAGTTCTTC. It translates to CSVEAAGGYNEQFF.

This clone was counted a few times. The rearrangement joins TRBV10-1 to TRBJ2-1, with a tentative D call TRBD2 (6 bases). Germline CDR1 WNHNN, CDR2 SYGVQD (reference sequence). V was clipped by 11 bases and J by 2 bases, with 16 bases between them. There are 14 residues in the CDR3. DNA for the CDR3: TGCGCCCCTCAGCGTGCGGGGACCTACAATGAGCAGTTCTTC. Protein product: CAPQRAGTYNEQFF.

This chain joins TRBV7-9 and TRBJ2-7; the D gene is possibly TRBD1 (6 bases). Germline CDR1 is SEHNR and CDR2 is FQNEAQ (reference sequence). CDR3 length equals 16 residues. Trimming took 2 bases from V and 0 from J, leaving 14 bases between them. CDR3 bases: TGTGCCAGCAGCTTATTCGGGCAGGGGCACTCCTACGAGCAGTACTTC. Encoded protein: CASSLFGQGHSYEQYF.

This chain connects TRBV2 to TRBJ2-3, with 12 bases aligning to TRBD2. The CDR3 is 14 amino acids. Germline V gene data show CDR1 as SNHLY and CDR2 as FYNNEI. J was trimmed by 5 bases and V by 7 bases; bases with no gene match: 4. Here the CDR3 reads CASNLAGGQDTQYF. CDR3 in DNA: TGTGCCAGCAATCTAGCGGGGGGGCAAGATACGCAGTATTTT.

CDR3 sequence reads: CASSPRGQLNQPQHF. CDR3 in DNA: TGTGCCAGCTCACCACGGGGACAGCTCAATCAGCCCCAGCATTTT. The chain couples TRBV18 to TRBJ1-5; 7 bases match TRBD1. The CDR3 is made up of 15 amino acids. Germline trimming cut 1 base from V and 3 bases from J; bases unmatched to any gene: 3. CDR1 is KGHSH, CDR2 LQKENI, per germline.

The gene calls are TRBV6-5 and TRBJ2-7; D not resolved. CDR3 length: 13 amino acids. Germline CDR1 MNHEY, CDR2 SVGAGI. V was clipped by 7 bases and J by 2 bases, with 12 bases between them. CDR3 DNA: TGTGCCAGCAAAGACCAGGAAACCTACGAGCAGTACTTC. Protein sequence: CASKDQETYEQYF.

The chain has TRBV7-2 and TRBJ1-5; TRBD1 aligns across 7 bases. J lost 2 bases, V lost 5 bases, and 6 bases had no gene match. The length of the CDR3 is 15 residues. CDR1 SGHTA and CDR2 FQGNSA come from the germline V gene. The CDR3 is CASSPRQGGNQPQHF. CDR3 coding DNA: TGTGCCAGCAGCCCCAGACAGGGCGGCAATCAGCCCCAGCATTTT.

This chain connects TRBV5-4 to TRBJ2-5; possible D gene TRBD2, 6 bases. This CDR3 has 13 amino acids. The germline V gene has CDR1 SGHNT and CDR2 YYREEE (reference sequence). Trimming left V 9 bases short and J 1 base short, with 13 bases between. This chain's CDR3 is CAMRSGLQETQYF. CDR3 coding DNA: TGTGCCATGAGATCGGGACTCCAAGAGACCCAGTACTTC.

The V gene is TRBV30, the J gene TRBJ1-4; 9 nucleotides align to TRBD1. The CDR3 covers 15 residues. Germline V gene sequence: CDR1 GTSNPN, CDR2 SVGIG (reference sequence). J was trimmed by 8 bases and V by 0 bases; bases with no gene match: 7. The CDR3 is CAWSVGQGFSEKLFF. For the CDR3, the DNA is TGTGCCTGGAGTGTGGGACAGGGATTCTCGGAAAAACTGTTTTTT.

This chain uses TRBV3-1 (or the pseudogene TRBV3-2) with TRBJ1-5, with D maybe TRBD1 (5 bases). Germline V gene sequence: CDR1 LGHDT, CDR2 YNNKEL (reference sequence). The CDR3 has 15 residues. The V and J ends lost 3 bases and 5 bases respectively, with 14 bases between them. CDR3: CASSQGGGSYQPQHF. The CDR3 bases are TGTGCCAGCAGCCAGGGGGGAGGGTCGTATCAGCCCCAGCATTTT.

The chain is built from TRBV5-1 and TRBJ2-7; tentative D call: TRBD1 (6 bases). This CDR3 comprises 15 residues. The V end was cut by 3 bases, the J end by 0 bases, with 13 bases between. The germline V gene has CDR1 SGHRS and CDR2 YFSETQ. This CDR3 reads CASSWTDPSSYEQYF. CDR3 DNA sequence: TGCGCCAGCAGCTGGACAGACCCGAGCTCCTACGAGCAGTACTTC.

The chain is built from TRBV18 and TRBJ1-3; no clear D gene. Germline-derived CDR1 and CDR2 are KGHSH and LQKENI. The CDR3 has 14 residues. V lost 3 bases to trimming and J lost 0 bases, with 6 bases between them. In nucleotides, the CDR3 is TGTGCCAGCTCACCGATGAGCTCTGGAAACACCATATATTTT. Amino acids: CASSPMSSGNTIYF.

This chain connects TRBV18 to TRBJ2-1; 9 nucleotides align to TRBD1. The germline CDR1 and CDR2 sequences are KGHSH and LQKENI. The J segment lost 2 bases and the V segment lost 5 bases, leaving 4 bases of the junction unmatched. The length of the CDR3 is 15 residues. CDR3 sequence (DNA): TGTGCCAGCTCATCCGGGACAGGGACCTACAATGAGCAGTTCTTC. This translates into CASSSGTGTYNEQFF.

V and J are TRBV9 and TRBJ2-5, with D possibly being TRBD2 (5 bases). This CDR3 is 14 amino acids long. CDR1 is SGDLS and CDR2 is YYNGEE in the germline V gene. Trimming took off 0 bases at V and 1 base at J, with 7 bases between the two ends. DNA for the CDR3: TGTGCCAGCAGCGTAGAAGGACTCCAAGAGACCCAGTACTTC. This encodes CASSVEGLQETQYF.

A single count supports this clone. The J gene is TRBJ1-3, the V gene TRBV18, with D perhaps matching TRBD1 (6 bases). The germline V and J ends were trimmed by 3 bases and 0 bases, with 12 bases remaining between them. The CDR3 contains 16 residues. CDR1 and CDR2 (germline): KGHSH, LQKENI. DNA for the CDR3: TGTGCCAGCTCACCCTCAATCAGGGGCTCTGGAAACACCATATATTTT. Its protein is CASSPSIRGSGNTIYF.

This chain connects TRBV7-6 to TRBJ2-5; D possibly corresponds to TRBD2 (6 bases). CDR1 and CDR2 from the germline V gene are SGHVS and FNYEAQ. With 1 base removed from V and 1 base from J, the gap between germline ends came to 13 bases. There are 16 residues in the CDR3. The DNA of the CDR3 is TGTGCCAGCAGCTTAGGTTGGCGGGGACCCCAAGAGACCCAGTACTTC. This translates into CASSLGWRGPQETQYF.

The chain employs TRBV5-6 and TRBJ1-2; 7 bases match TRBD1. Germline-derived CDR1 and CDR2 are SGHDT and YYEEEE. The CDR3 is 15 amino acids. J was trimmed by 3 bases and V by 7 bases; bases with no gene match: 12. DNA of the CDR3: TGTGCCAGCCGAATCCTGGGACAGCCGGACTATGGCTACACCTTC. This codes for CASRILGQPDYGYTF.

The chain has TRBV10-3 and TRBJ1-5; D is uncertain. The CDR3 totals 14 residues. Per germline, CDR1 ENHRY and CDR2 SYGVKD. V was pared by 3 bases and J by 5 bases, with 11 bases between. The CDR3 region is CAISDWAGDQPQHF. DNA for the CDR3: TGTGCCATCAGTGATTGGGCGGGCGATCAGCCCCAGCATTTT.

The chain is built from TRBV27 and TRBJ2-7; 8 nucleotides match TRBD1. The CDR3 extends over 13 amino acids. In germline, CDR1 is MNHEY, CDR2 SMNVEV (reference sequence). V was pared by 5 bases and J by 2 bases, with 2 bases of the junction left unmatched. The CDR3 DNA reads TGTGCCAGCAGTCTACAGGGGGCCTACGAGCAGTACTTC. Its protein is CASSLQGAYEQYF.